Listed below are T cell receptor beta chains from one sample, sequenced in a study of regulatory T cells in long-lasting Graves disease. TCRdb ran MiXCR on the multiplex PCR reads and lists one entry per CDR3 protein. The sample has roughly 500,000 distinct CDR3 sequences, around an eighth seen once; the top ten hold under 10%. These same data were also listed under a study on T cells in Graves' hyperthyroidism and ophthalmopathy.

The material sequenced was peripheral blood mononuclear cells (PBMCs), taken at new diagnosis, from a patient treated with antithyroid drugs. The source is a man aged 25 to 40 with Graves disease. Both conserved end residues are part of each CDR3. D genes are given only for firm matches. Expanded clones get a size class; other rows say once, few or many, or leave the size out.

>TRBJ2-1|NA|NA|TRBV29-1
TGCAGCGCTAGACACCTAATTTACAATGAGCAGTTCTTC
CSARHLIYNEQFF
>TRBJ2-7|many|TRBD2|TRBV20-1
TGCAGTGCTAGGGGGACTAGAGGGGACTACGAGCAGTACTTC
CSARGTRGDYEQYF
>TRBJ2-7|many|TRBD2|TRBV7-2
TGTGCCAGCAGCGCCAAGGGGACTAGCGGGAGGGCCAGCTACGAGCAGTACTTC
CASSAKGTSGRASYEQYF
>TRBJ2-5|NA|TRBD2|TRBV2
TGTGCTTGCGGTAGGCCTAGCGGTGCGATTGAGACCCAGTACTTC
CACGRPSGAIETQYF
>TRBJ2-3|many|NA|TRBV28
TGTGCCAGCAGAAGACCGGGGTGGAGGACAGATACGCAGTATTTT
CASRRPGWRTDTQYF
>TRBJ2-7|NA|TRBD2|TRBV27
TGTGCCAGCAGTTATCAATCGGGACTAGCGGATGAGCAGTATTTC
CASSYQSGLADEQYF
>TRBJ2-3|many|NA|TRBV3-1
TGTGCCAGCAGCCCCACAAGGGGGGGCCGCACAGATACGCAGTATTTT
CASSPTRGGRTDTQYF
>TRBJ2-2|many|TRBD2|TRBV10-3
TGTGCCATCACGGCGGGAGCCCTCTCCGGGGAGCTGTTTTTT
CAITAGALSGELFF
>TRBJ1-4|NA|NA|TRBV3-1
TGTGCCAGCAGCCAAGGCCGGCAGGATGGTGAAAAACTGTTTTTT
CASSQGRQDGEKLFF
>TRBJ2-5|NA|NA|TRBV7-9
TGTGCCAGCGGCTTAGTGTTGGGGCTCCAAGAGGCCCAGTACTTC
CASGLVLGLQEAQYF
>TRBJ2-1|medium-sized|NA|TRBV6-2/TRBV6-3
TGTGCCAGCAGTTACGGGTGGGCTGAGCAGTTCTTC
CASSYGWAEQFF
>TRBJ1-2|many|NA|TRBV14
TGTGCCAGCAGCCAAGGGACGTTTAACTATGGCTACACCTTC
CASSQGTFNYGYTF
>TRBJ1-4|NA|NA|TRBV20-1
TGCAGTGCTTTCTATGGTGTTCGGGAAAAACTGTTTTTT
CSAFYGVREKLFF
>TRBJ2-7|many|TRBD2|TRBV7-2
TGTGCCAGCAGCCCTAGCGGGAGGGCCACCGAGCAGTACTTC
CASSPSGRATEQYF
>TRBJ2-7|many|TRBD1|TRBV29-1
TGCAGCGTTGTTACCGGGACAGTCTCCTACGAGCAGTACTTC
CSVVTGTVSYEQYF
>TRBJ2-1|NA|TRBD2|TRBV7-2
TGTGCCAGCAGCTTTAGGCTAGCGGGAAACGAGCAGTTCTTC
CASSFRLAGNEQFF
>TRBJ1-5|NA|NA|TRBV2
TGTGCCAGCAGTGAAAGGGTTTCAGCTCAGCCCCAGCATTTT
CASSERVSAQPQHF
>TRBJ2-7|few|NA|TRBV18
TGTGCCAGCTCACCACCGGTCGCAGGGCCCGGCGAGCAGTACTTC
CASSPPVAGPGEQYF
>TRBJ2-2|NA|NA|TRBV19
TGTGCCAGCTTCCCGGGGTGGGGTCGGACCGCGAACACCGGGGAGCTGTTTTTT
CASFPGWGRTANTGELFF
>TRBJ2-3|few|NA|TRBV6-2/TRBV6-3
TGTGCCAGCAGTTACCGGTACGGCACAGATACGCAGTATTTT
CASSYRYGTDTQYF
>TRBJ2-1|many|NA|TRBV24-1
TGTGCCACCAGTCAGGCAGCTTATAATGAGCAGTTCTTC
CATSQAAYNEQFF
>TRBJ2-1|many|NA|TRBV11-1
TGTGCCAGCAGCTTAGGGCAGTACAATGAGCAGTTCTTC
CASSLGQYNEQFF
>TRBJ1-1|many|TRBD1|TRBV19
TGTGCCAGTAGCATCAGGGGGCGCGGGAACACTGAAGCTTTCTTT
CASSIRGRGNTEAFF
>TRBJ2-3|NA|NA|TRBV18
TGTGCCAGCTCAATTAGCGGAGCTAGCACAGATACGCAGTATTTT
CASSISGASTDTQYF
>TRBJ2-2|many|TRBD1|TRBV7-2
TGTGCCAGCAGCTTAGGCCGGACAGGGAACACCGGGGAGCTGTTTTTT
CASSLGRTGNTGELFF
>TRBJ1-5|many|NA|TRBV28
TGTGCCAGCAGTGATGTCTTGGGTCAGCCCCAGCATTTT
CASSDVLGQPQHF
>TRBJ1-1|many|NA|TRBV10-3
TGTGCCATCAGTGAGGGACAGTCTGAAGCTTTCTTT
CAISEGQSEAFF
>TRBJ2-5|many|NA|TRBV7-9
TGTGCCAGCAGCCACCTCGCCAGGGAGACCCAGTACTTC
CASSHLARETQYF
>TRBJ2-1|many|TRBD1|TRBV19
TGTGCCAGTAGTATGGGGGGACAGGCTTACAATGAGCAGTTCTTC
CASSMGGQAYNEQFF
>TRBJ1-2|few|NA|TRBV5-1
TGCGCCAGCAGTTCACGGGTTAACTATGGCTACACCTTC
CASSSRVNYGYTF
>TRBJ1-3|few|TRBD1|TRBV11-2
TGTGCCAGCAGCTTGGGGACAGCCAGAAACACCATATATTTT
CASSLGTARNTIYF
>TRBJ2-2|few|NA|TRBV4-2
TGTGCCAGCAGACCACAACAGGGTAGGGCGACCGGGGAGCTGTTTTTT
CASRPQQGRATGELFF
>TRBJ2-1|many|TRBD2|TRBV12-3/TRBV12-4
TGTGCCAGCAGTCGGTATAGCGGGAGTGAGCAGTTCTTC
CASSRYSGSEQFF
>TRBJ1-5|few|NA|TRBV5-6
TGTGCCAGCAGCTTGTGGGCTCGCAATCAGCCCCAGCATTTT
CASSLWARNQPQHF
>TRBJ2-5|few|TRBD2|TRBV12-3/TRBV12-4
TGTGCCAGCAGTACCAGGACTAGCGGGAGCACCACCCAGTACTTC
CASSTRTSGSTTQYF
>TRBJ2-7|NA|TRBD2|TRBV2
TGTGCCAGCAGGAATGGACTAGCGGGCTACGAGCAGTACTTC
CASRNGLAGYEQYF
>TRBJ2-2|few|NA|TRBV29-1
TGCAGCGTAAGGACAGCCAACACCGGGGAGCTGTTTTTT
CSVRTANTGELFF
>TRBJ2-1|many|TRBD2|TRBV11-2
TGTGCCAGCAGCCCATCGAACGGAAGGTCTAGCGGCCCCTACAATGAGCAGTTCTTC
CASSPSNGRSSGPYNEQFF
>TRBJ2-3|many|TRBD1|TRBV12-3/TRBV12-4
TGTGCCAGCAGTCCCACAGGGGGACCCACAGATACGCAGTATTTT
CASSPTGGPTDTQYF
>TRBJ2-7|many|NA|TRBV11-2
TGTGCCAGCAGCTTATCCACAGGGGGAGGGGAGCAGTACTTC
CASSLSTGGGEQYF
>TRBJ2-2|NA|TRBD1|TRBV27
TGTGCCACTAGCAAATACAGGGGCACCGGGGAGCTGTTTTTT
CATSKYRGTGELFF
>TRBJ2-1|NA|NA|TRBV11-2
TGTGCCAGCAGCCCGAGACCAGGGCCAGACAATGAGCAGTTCTTC
CASSPRPGPDNEQFF
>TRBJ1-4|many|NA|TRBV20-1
TGCAGTGCTACCAGGACGGAAACTAATGAAAAACTGTTTTTT
CSATRTETNEKLFF
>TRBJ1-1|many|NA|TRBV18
TGTGCCAGCAGTCCTCAGGGGATGAACACTGAAGCTTTCTTT
CASSPQGMNTEAFF
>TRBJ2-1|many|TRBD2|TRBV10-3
TGTGCCATCAGTTTATTCCCTTTGACTAGCGGGGCAGACAATGAGCAGTTCTTC
CAISLFPLTSGADNEQFF
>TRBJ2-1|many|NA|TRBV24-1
TGTGCCACCAGGGACGGACACAATGAGCAGTTCTTC
CATRDGHNEQFF
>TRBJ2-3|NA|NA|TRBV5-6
TGTGCCAGCAGCTTGGAGCGGCAGGGGTCGGATACGCAGTATTTT
CASSLERQGSDTQYF
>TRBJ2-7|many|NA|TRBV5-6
TGTGCCAGCAGCGCGAGCCGAAGCGAGCAGTACTTC
CASSASRSEQYF
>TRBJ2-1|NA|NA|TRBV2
TGTGCTCTGACTACCCGGAGGCTAGTAAATGAGCAGTTCTTC
CALTTRRLVNEQFF
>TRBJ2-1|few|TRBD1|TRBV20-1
TGCAGTGCTAGAGGGGACAGGGGGCGCGGAAATGAGCAGTTCTTC
CSARGDRGRGNEQFF
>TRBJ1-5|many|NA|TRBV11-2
TGTGCCAGCAGCCAGACACCGTATAGCAATCAGCCCCAGCATTTT
CASSQTPYSNQPQHF
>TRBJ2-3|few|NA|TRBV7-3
TGTGCCAGCAGCTTAATTGCGAGTGGATCCACAGGTACGCAGTATTTT
CASSLIASGSTGTQYF
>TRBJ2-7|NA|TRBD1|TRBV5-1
TGCGCCAGCAGCGAGGACAGGGCGGTAGTCTACGAGCAGTACTTC
CASSEDRAVVYEQYF
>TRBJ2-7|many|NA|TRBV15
TGTGCCACCAGCAGAGATCTTCGCCCCCTTATCGTCCCCTACGAGCAGTACTTC
CATSRDLRPLIVPYEQYF
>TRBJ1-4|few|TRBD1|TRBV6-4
TGTGCCAGCAGTTACGGGGACAGGGGATCCAGTAATGAAAAACTGTTTTTT
CASSYGDRGSSNEKLFF
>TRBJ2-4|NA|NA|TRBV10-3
TGTGCCATCAGTGATGGGGACCTGGACATTCAGTACTTC
CAISDGDLDIQYF
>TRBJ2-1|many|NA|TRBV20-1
TGCAGTGCCCAGTCCCTAGCGCCGAATGAGCAGTTCTTC
CSAQSLAPNEQFF
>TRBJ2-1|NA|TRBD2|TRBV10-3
TGTGCGATCCGGGACTACGAATACAATGAGCAGTTCTTC
CAIRDYEYNEQFF
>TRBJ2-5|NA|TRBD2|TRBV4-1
TGCGCCAGCAGCCAAGCCTGGGGGCGGGGGGGGACCCAGTACTTC
CASSQAWGRGGTQYF